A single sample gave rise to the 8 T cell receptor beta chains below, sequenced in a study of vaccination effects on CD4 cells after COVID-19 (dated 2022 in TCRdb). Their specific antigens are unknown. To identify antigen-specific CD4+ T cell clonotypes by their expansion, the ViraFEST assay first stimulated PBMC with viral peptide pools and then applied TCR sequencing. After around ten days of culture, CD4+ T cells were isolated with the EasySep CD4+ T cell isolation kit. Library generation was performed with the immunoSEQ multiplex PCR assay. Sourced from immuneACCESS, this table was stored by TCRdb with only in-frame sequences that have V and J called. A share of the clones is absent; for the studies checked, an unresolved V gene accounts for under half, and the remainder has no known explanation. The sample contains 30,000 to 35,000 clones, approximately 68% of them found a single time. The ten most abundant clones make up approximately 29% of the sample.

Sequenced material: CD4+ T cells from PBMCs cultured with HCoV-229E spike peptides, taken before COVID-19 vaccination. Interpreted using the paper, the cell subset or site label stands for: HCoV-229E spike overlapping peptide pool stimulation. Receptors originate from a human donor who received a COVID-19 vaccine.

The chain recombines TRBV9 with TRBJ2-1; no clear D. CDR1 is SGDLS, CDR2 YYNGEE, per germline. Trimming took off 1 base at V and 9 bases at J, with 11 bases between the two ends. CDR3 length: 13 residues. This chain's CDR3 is CASSVKITGEQFF. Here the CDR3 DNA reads TGTGCCAGCAGCGTAAAGATCACTGGTGAGCAGTTCTTC.

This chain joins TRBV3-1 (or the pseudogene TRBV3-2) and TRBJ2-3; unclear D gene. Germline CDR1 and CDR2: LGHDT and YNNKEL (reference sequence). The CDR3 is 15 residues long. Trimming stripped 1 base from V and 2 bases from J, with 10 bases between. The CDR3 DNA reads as TGTGCCAGCAGCCAAGGAAGCGTCCCCACAGATACGCAGTATTTT. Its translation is CASSQGSVPTDTQYF.

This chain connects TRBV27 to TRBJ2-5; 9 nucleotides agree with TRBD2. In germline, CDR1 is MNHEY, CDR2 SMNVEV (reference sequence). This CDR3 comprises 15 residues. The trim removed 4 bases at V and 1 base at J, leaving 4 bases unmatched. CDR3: CASSSPTSGQETQYF. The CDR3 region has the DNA TGTGCCAGCAGTTCCCCGACTAGCGGCCAAGAGACCCAGTACTTC.

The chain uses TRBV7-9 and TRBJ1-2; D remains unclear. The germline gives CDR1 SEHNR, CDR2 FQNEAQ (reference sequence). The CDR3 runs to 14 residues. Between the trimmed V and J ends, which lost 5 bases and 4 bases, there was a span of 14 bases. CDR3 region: CASSIRRPSYGYTF. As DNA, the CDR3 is TGTGCCAGCAGCATTAGGAGGCCCAGCTATGGCTACACCTTC.

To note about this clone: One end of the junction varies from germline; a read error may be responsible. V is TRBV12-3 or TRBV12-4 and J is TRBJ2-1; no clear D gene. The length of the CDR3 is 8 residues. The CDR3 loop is CASSPHVF. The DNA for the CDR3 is TGTGCCAGCAGTCCCCATGTCTTC.

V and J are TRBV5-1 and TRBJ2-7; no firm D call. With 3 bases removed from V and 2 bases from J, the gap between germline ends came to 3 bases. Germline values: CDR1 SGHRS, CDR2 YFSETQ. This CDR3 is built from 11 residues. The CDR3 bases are TGCGCCAGCAGCTCTACCTACGAGCAGTACTTC. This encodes CASSSTYEQYF. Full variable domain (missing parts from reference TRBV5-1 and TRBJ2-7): KAGVTQTPRYLIKTRGQQVTLSCSPISGHRSVSWYQQTPGQGLQFLFEYFSETQRNKGNFPGRFSGRQFSNSRSEMNVSTLELGDSALYLCASSSTYEQYFGPGTRLTVT.

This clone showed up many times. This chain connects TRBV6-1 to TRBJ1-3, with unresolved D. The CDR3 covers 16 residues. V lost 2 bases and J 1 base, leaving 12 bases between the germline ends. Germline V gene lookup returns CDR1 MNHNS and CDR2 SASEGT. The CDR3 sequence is CASSEHQASSGNTIYF. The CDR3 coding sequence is TGTGCCAGCAGTGAACATCAGGCCTCTTCTGGAAACACCATATATTTT.

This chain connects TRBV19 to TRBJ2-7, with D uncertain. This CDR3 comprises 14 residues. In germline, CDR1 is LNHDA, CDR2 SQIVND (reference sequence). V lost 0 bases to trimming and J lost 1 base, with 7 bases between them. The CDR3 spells CASSIDDPSYEQYF. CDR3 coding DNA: TGTGCCAGTAGTATAGATGATCCATCCTACGAGCAGTACTTC.